The sequence of this T cell receptor beta chain was determined in a study of human versus mouse CDR3 diversity and MHC coevolution. Points from the study as a whole: Approximately 1.7 million TCR beta clonotypes were estimated for humans, the largest repertoire. Compared with mice, human CDR3s carried more deletions and insertions on average. The lowest clonal inequality scores came from most of the three human donors.

V was trimmed by 0 bases and J by 1 base, leaving 6 bases between them. This CDR3 has 14 residues. Germline lookup yields CDR1 SGHTA and CDR2 FQGTGA. In regard to this clone: Its antigen remains unidentified.

This table comes from immunoSEQ multiplex PCR, and its TCRdb copy is limited to in-frame clones, with some not included. The sample has roughly 86,000 clones, over 85% seen once; the top ten hold 1.3% to 1.5%. Naive CD4 T cells were sorted as CD45RO-negative, CD62L-positive. The sample comprised naive CD4+ T cells from blood. Stated subset: CD45RO-negative CD62L-positive naive CD4 T cells. The chain combines TRBV7-3 with TRBJ1-2, with D perhaps TRBD1 (5 bases). The clonotype was recovered from a person aged 30-69 years in good health. The CDR3 DNA sequence: TGTGCCAGCAGCTTAACTAGGGGTAACTATGGCTACACCTTC. It codes for CASSLTRGNYGYTF.